Each of the 20 T cell receptor beta chains below was sequenced from the same sample in a study of regulatory T cells in long-lasting Graves disease (dated by TCRdb to the early 2020s). The intended sense of this specimen's time point label: newly diagnosed GD, antithyroid drugs for less than 3 months. For both TCR sequencing and RNA sequencing, RNA was extracted from PBMCs in TRIzol. The library was produced with multiplex PCR. Reads for this sample came from an Illumina HiSeq 4000. To build TCR beta libraries, CDR3 regions were amplified by Arm-PCR using iRepertoire HTBI primers. Clones were called with MiXCR by TCRdb after fastp trimmed the public reads at Q25, and only in-frame beta chains were retained. Entries that share a CDR3 protein sequence are merged under the most common genes and DNA. The sample has about 400,000 distinct CDR3 sequences on record, under 20% of them singletons. The ten largest clones capture 20% to 25% of the sample.

The same sample was also used in a study of T cells in Graves' hyperthyroidism and ophthalmopathy.

Sequencing was performed on peripheral blood mononuclear cells (PBMCs), taken at new diagnosis, from a patient treated with antithyroid drugs. These receptors all come from a woman aged 18 to 35 with Graves disease. Donor details come from another sample of the same person, matched by shared clones.

A few counts support this clonotype. The rearrangement joins TRBV30 to TRBJ2-7, with 8 bases lining up with TRBD2. V shed 3 bases and J 3 bases; nucleotides not matched to a gene: 10. The germline CDR1 and CDR2 sequences are GTSNPN and SVGIG (reference sequence). This CDR3 spans 15 amino acids. The CDR3 reads CAWRGSGGQFYEQYF. Written as DNA, the CDR3 is TGTGCCTGGAGGGGGAGCGGGGGCCAATTCTACGAGCAGTACTTC.

In this sample, this clonotype turned up a few times. V and J are TRBV20-1 and TRBJ1-6, with 10 bases identical to TRBD1. The CDR3 totals 18 residues. Germline values: CDR1 DFQATT, CDR2 SNEGSKA (reference sequence). The V and J ends lost 6 bases and 6 bases, in that order; junction bases with no gene match: 17. CDR3 protein: CSAKPGTGAPVGNSPLHF. The CDR3 DNA is TGCAGTGCCAAACCCGGGACAGGGGCCCCGGTCGGTAATTCACCCCTCCACTTT.

This clonotype was detected a few times. This rearrangement joins TRBV25-1 to TRBJ2-7; 9 bases are shared with TRBD1. CDR1 and CDR2 (germline): MGHDK, SYGVNS. The CDR3 spans 14 residues. The V gene end was trimmed by 5 bases and the J gene end by 3 bases; junction bases not matched to a gene: 5. The CDR3 region is CASSWGTGLYEQYF. In DNA form, the CDR3 reads TGTGCCAGCAGTTGGGGGACAGGGCTCTACGAGCAGTACTTC.

V gene TRBV20-1 combines with J gene TRBJ2-1; D possibly matches TRBD1 or TRBD2 (6 bases each). The V and J ends lost 3 bases and 10 bases respectively, with 22 bases between them. Germline CDR1 and CDR2: DFQATT and SNEGSKA (reference sequence). The CDR3 loop spans 15 amino acids. CDR3 amino acids: CSASDRGRIFGEQFF. CDR3 nucleotides: TGCAGTGCTAGTGACCGGGGGCGGATTTTTGGCGAGCAGTTCTTC.

In its sample, this clonotype was seen many times. V and J are TRBV3-1 and TRBJ2-7; 12 nucleotides agree with TRBD2. CDR1 and CDR2 from the germline V gene are LGHDT and YNNKEL (reference sequence). J was trimmed by 3 bases and V by 1 base; bases with no gene match: 7. This CDR3 region has 17 residues. The CDR3 region has the DNA TGTGCCAGCAGCCAAGTCGGACTAGCGGGATTTTTCTACGAGCAGTACTTC. Protein: CASSQVGLAGFFYEQYF.

This clonotype was detected many times. The chain carries TRBV7-9 and TRBJ2-7; D call uncertain. Germline V lookup: CDR1 SEHNR, CDR2 FQNEAQ (reference sequence). The CDR3 contains 14 residues. The V end was cut by 5 bases, the J end by 2 bases, with 13 bases between. The CDR3: CASSRTEKAYEQYF. CDR3 in DNA: TGTGCCAGCAGCCGAACAGAAAAAGCCTACGAGCAGTACTTC.

Ten or more counts support this clonotype. V usage is TRBV6-5 and J usage is TRBJ2-7; 10 bases agree with TRBD1. Germline V gene sequence: CDR1 MNHEY, CDR2 SVGAGI. The CDR3 is 18 amino acids. Losses at the gene ends were 0 bases for V and 6 bases for J; bases not matched to a gene: 14. The CDR3 loop is CASSYSKGVGTGVSEQYF. The CDR3 region has the DNA TGTGCCAGCAGTTACTCCAAAGGGGTGGGGACAGGGGTGTCCGAGCAGTACTTC.

CDR3 DNA sequence: TGCAGTGCTAGGGGGCTTCTCGGACAGGGGGCCCTAAATGAGCAGTTCTTC. Protein: CSARGLLGQGALNEQFF. The chain combines TRBV20-1 with TRBJ2-1; 11 bases map to TRBD1. The CDR3 loop spans 17 amino acids. Germline CDR1 and CDR2: DFQATT and SNEGSKA (reference sequence). With 3 bases clipped from V and 7 bases from J, the junction kept 14 bases outside the gene matches.

This clonotype was counted ten times or more. This rearrangement joins TRBV6-6 to TRBJ2-7, with D unresolved. The ends were cut back, 0 bases at V and 3 bases at J, with 6 bases in the middle. Germline CDR1 is MNHNY and CDR2 is SVGAGI (reference sequence). The CDR3 is made up of 13 amino acids. CDR3: CASSYSGDYEQYF. The CDR3 region has the DNA TGTGCCAGCAGTTACTCGGGTGACTACGAGCAGTACTTC.

This clonotype showed up many times. This sequence joins TRBV5-1 and TRBJ2-5; 15 bases line up with TRBD2. Germline lookup yields CDR1 SGHRS and CDR2 YFSETQ. The CDR3 covers 17 residues. The V gene end was trimmed by 0 bases and the J gene end by 3 bases; junction bases not matched to a gene: 3. The DNA of the CDR3 is TGCGCCAGCAGCTTGGCCGGGACTAGCGGGGGGAAAGAGACCCAGTACTTC. As protein: CASSLAGTSGGKETQYF.

Ten or more counts support this clonotype. The chain uses TRBV29-1 and TRBJ2-7, with no clear D. The V end lost 4 bases, the J end lost 3 bases, and 7 bases lay between the germline ends. CDR1 is SQVTM and CDR2 is ANQGSEA in the germline V gene. The CDR3 contains 11 residues. CDR3 residues: CSVGRDYEQYF. The CDR3 DNA sequence: TGCAGCGTTGGACGCGACTACGAGCAGTACTTC.

This clonotype occurred many times. The chain carries TRBV12-3 or TRBV12-4 and TRBJ2-7; D is undetermined. CDR3 length: 15 amino acids. V shed 3 bases and J shed 4 bases, with 16 bases lying between them. The CDR3 spells CASSFGFGGKYEQYF. DNA for the CDR3: TGTGCCAGCAGTTTTGGATTCGGCGGAAAATACGAGCAGTACTTC.

This clonotype was observed at least ten times. V is TRBV6-1 and J is TRBJ1-1; TRBD1 matches at 9 bases. The CDR3 sequence is 13 residues long. V shed 8 bases and J 3 bases; nucleotides not matched to a gene: 4. Looked up from germline, CDR1 is MNHNS and CDR2 is SASEGT. The chain's CDR3 is CASGRDRDTEAFF. CDR3 bases: TGTGCCAGCGGCCGGGACAGGGACACTGAAGCTTTCTTT.

Turning to this clonotype: Being one base from a much bigger clone, this may be a read error. Here the CDR3 reads CASSVEGGGQPQHF. The CDR3 region has the DNA TGTGCCAGCAGTGTGGAGGGTGGGGGTCAGCCCCAGCATTTT. The chain has TRBV2 and TRBJ1-5; a possible D gene is TRBD1 (5 bases). Trimming pared 4 bases from V and 6 bases from J, leaving 13 bases between. The CDR3 sequence is 14 residues long. From germline, CDR1 is SNHLY and CDR2 FYNNEI. The whole variable domain, filled in from reference TRBV2 and TRBJ1-5, reads EPEVTQTPSHQVTQMGQEVILRCVPISNHLYFYWYRQILGQKVEFLVSFYNNEISEKSEIFDDQFSVERPDGSNFTLKIRSTKLEDSAMYFCASSVEGGGQPQHFGDGTRLSIL.

This clonotype was counted many times. V and J are TRBV7-6 and TRBJ1-5; D is ambiguous. CDR1 is SGHVS and CDR2 is FNYEAQ in the germline V gene. V was pared by 5 bases and J by 4 bases, with 15 bases between. The length of the CDR3 is 15 residues. The CDR3 DNA reads as TGTGCCAGCAGCGAAGGATCCGGGAGGAATCAGCCCCAGCATTTT. Its translation: CASSEGSGRNQPQHF. Combining the CDR3 with reference TRBV7-6 and TRBJ1-5 gives the whole variable domain GAGVSQSPRYKVTKRGQDVALRCDPISGHVSLYWYRQALGQGPEFLTYFNYEAQQDKSGLPNDRFSAERPEGSISTLTIQRTEQRDSAMYRCASSEGSGRNQPQHFGDGTRLSIL.

Ten or more counts support this clonotype. The J gene is TRBJ2-1, the V gene TRBV11-2; 9 bases are shared with TRBD2. Unmatched junction bases numbered 5, after V lost 0 bases and J lost 8 bases. In germline, CDR1 is SGHAT, CDR2 FQNNGV. The CDR3 has 15 amino acids. The CDR3 bases are TGTGCCAGCAGCTTAGAGGGACTAGCATCGGATGAGCAGTTCTTC. This translates into CASSLEGLASDEQFF.

This chain's CDR3 is CASSFWTANRYGYTF. The CDR3 DNA is TGTGCCAGCAGCTTCTGGACAGCGAACCGCTATGGCTACACCTTC. The chain combines TRBV5-6 with TRBJ1-2; a weak D match, TRBD1 (6 bases). The CDR3 has 15 residues. Germline CDR1 reads SGHDT; CDR2 reads YYEEEE. Between the trimmed V and J ends, which lost 2 bases and 4 bases, there was a span of 15 bases. Supplemented by reference TRBV5-6 and TRBJ1-2, the full variable domain reads DAGVTQSPTHLIKTRGQQVTLRCSPKSGHDTVSWYQQALGQGPQFIFQYYEEEERQRGNFPDRFSGHQFPNYSSELNVNALLLGDSALYLCASSFWTANRYGYTFGSGTRLTVV.

V is TRBV7-2 and J is TRBJ1-1, with no clear D. This CDR3 comprises 15 residues. V was trimmed by 4 bases and J by 5 bases, leaving 17 bases between them. CDR1 is SGHTA, CDR2 FQGNSA, per germline. The CDR3, as DNA: TGTGCCAGCAGCTCCTTTTCGGGCCGCGGAACTGAAGCTTTCTTT. Its translation is CASSSFSGRGTEAFF.

The gene calls are TRBV29-1 and TRBJ2-1; TRBD2 aligns across 8 bases. The trim removed 5 bases at V and 9 bases at J, leaving 9 bases unmatched. This CDR3 contains 13 residues. CDR1 SQVTM and CDR2 ANQGSEA come from the germline V gene. The CDR3 DNA reads as TGCAGCGTTCGTTGGGCGGGGGGCGGTGAGCAGTTCTTC. Encoded protein: CSVRWAGGGEQFF.

V is TRBV5-5 and J is TRBJ1-2; D is perhaps TRBD1 (5 bases). The CDR3 has 15 residues. Germline CDR1 reads SGHKS; CDR2 reads YYEKEE (reference sequence). Deletions cut 3 bases from V and 4 bases from J, with 16 bases between. The CDR3 DNA reads as TGTGCCAGCAGCTCTGACAGATTAGTTGGCTATGGCTACACCTTC. Protein sequence: CASSSDRLVGYGYTF.